The 6 T cell receptor beta chains presented below share a single source sample, sequenced in a study of OX40 agonist ivuxolimab in advanced cancers. Produced via immunoSEQ multiplex PCR; TCRdb's table is partial and in-frame only. The profile shows approximately 46,000 clones, 70% to 90% of them singletons. Sample: CD4+ or CD8+ T cells sorted from blood, taken in a trial of the OX40 agonist ivuxolimab. Receptor source: an adult with an advanced solid tumor such as melanoma, head and neck, liver or kidney cancer.

This rearrangement joins TRBV19 to TRBJ2-1; 7 bases agree with TRBD2. This CDR3 spans 13 amino acids. Germline assignment: CDR1 LNHDA and CDR2 SQIVND (reference sequence). J was trimmed by 7 bases and V by 2 bases; bases with no gene match: 2. CDR3 bases: TGTGCCAGTAGTATACCGCGGGGGAATGAGCAGTTCTTC. This sequence encodes CASSIPRGNEQFF.

J is TRBJ2-5 and V is TRBV5-1, with 9 positions matching TRBD2. Germline V lookup: CDR1 SGHRS, CDR2 YFSETQ. V lost 2 bases, J lost 5 bases, and 7 bases stayed unmatched. The length of the CDR3 is 15 residues. This CDR3 is CASSFLAGTEETQYF. DNA of the CDR3: TGCGCCAGCAGCTTTCTAGCGGGGACCGAGGAGACCCAGTACTTC.

The chain links TRBV9 to TRBJ1-1, with 9 bases matching TRBD1. Germline V gene lookup returns CDR1 SGDLS and CDR2 YYNGEE. V shed 4 bases, J shed 1 base, and the junction held 8 bases outside the gene matches. The CDR3 sequence is 16 residues long. The CDR3 DNA sequence: TGTGCCAGCAGCTTCTCCCGACAGGGGGGGAACACTGAAGCTTTCTTT. The encoded protein is CASSFSRQGGNTEAFF.

This chain links TRBV7-2 with TRBJ2-3; D may be TRBD1 (5 bases). Germline CDR1 and CDR2: SGHTA and FQGNSA. The V gene lost 5 bases and the J gene lost 4 bases, with 16 bases spanning the gap. This CDR3 region has 15 residues. The CDR3 here is CASSERPRVADTQYF. CDR3 nucleotide sequence: TGTGCCAGCAGCGAACGGCCCAGGGTTGCAGATACGCAGTATTTT.

The rearrangement joins TRBV9 to TRBJ2-1; TRBD2 matches at 8 bases. Per the germline V gene, CDR1 is SGDLS and CDR2 is YYNGEE. The CDR3 runs 15 residues. V lost 1 base, J lost 2 bases, and 2 bases stayed unmatched. CDR3 amino acids: CASSVRGGTYNEQFF. CDR3 bases: TGTGCCAGCAGCGTACGCGGGGGGACCTACAATGAGCAGTTCTTC.

V is TRBV4-3 and J is TRBJ1-6; D not resolved. Germline V lookup: CDR1 LGHNA, CDR2 YSLEER. This CDR3 is 18 amino acids long. V was trimmed by 0 bases and J by 0 bases, leaving 12 bases between them. The CDR3: CASSQEHRGSSYNSPLHF. CDR3 bases: TGCGCCAGCAGCCAAGAGCACAGAGGAAGCTCCTATAATTCACCCCTCCACTTT.